These 26 T cell receptor beta chains originate from one sample sequenced in a study of identical twins (TCRdb year 2016). The library was built by means of 5' RACE. The sequencing machine was an Illumina HiSeq 2000. TCRdb itself trimmed the public reads at Q25 with fastp, ran MiXCR and retained productive beta chains. Identical CDR3 protein sequences are pooled into one entry, listed with their most common genes and DNA. The sample records 200,000 to 250,000 distinct CDR3 sequences, around 6.5% of which are singletons. The ten largest make up more than 14% of the sample. These same records also appear under a second study, on T cells expressing NK-cell markers.

The sample consisted of CD8+ T cells sorted from blood. These receptors all stem from a woman in her late teens or twenties in good health.

This clonotype was detected a few times. This sequence joins TRBV9 and TRBJ1-1; D is ambiguous. V gave up 3 bases and J gave up 5 bases, with 11 bases separating them. The germline gives CDR1 SGDLS, CDR2 YYNGEE. The CDR3 loop spans 13 amino acids. This CDR3 reads CASSGVPTTEAFF. Here the CDR3 DNA reads TGTGCCAGCAGCGGAGTACCAACAACTGAAGCTTTCTTT.

At least ten counts were recorded for this clonotype. The chain carries TRBV7-6 and TRBJ1-5, with 11 bases that match TRBD1. The CDR3 contains 17 residues. From germline, CDR1 is SGHVS and CDR2 FNYEAQ. V lost 1 base, J lost 7 bases, and 9 bases stayed unmatched. CDR3 bases: TGTGCCAGCAGCTTAGGGGTTGGACAGGGGGCTAGCCAGCCCCAGCATTTT. It encodes CASSLGVGQGASQPQHF.

This clonotype was seen many times. V usage is TRBV12-3 or TRBV12-4 and J usage is TRBJ2-1; TRBD2 is a possible D gene (6 bases). The CDR3 consists of 10 residues. The germline V and J ends were trimmed by 10 bases and 6 bases, with 7 bases remaining between them. The CDR3 DNA reads TGTGCCACCGGGGGCAATGAGCAGTTCTTC. This translates into CATGGNEQFF.

This clonotype showed up just a few times. This rearrangement joins TRBV20-1 to TRBJ1-2, with D unclear. V was trimmed by 0 bases and J by 4 bases, leaving 18 bases between them. This CDR3 is 16 amino acids long. Germline V lookup: CDR1 DFQATT, CDR2 SNEGSKA (reference sequence). The CDR3 DNA is TGCAGTGCTAGAGATCTCGAGGCTTCCCCGCGCTATGGCTACACCTTC. It specifies CSARDLEASPRYGYTF.

J is TRBJ1-3 and V is TRBV18; D is undetermined. Germline-derived CDR1 and CDR2 are KGHSH and LQKENI. The CDR3 is 14 residues long. Trimming shortened V by 2 bases and J by 1 base, and 6 bases separated the two germline ends. CDR3 residues: CASSPGGSGNTIYF. For the CDR3, the DNA is TGTGCCAGCTCACCAGGAGGGTCTGGAAACACCATATATTTT.

V gene TRBV9 combines with J gene TRBJ1-2; 7 bases are shared with TRBD1. The CDR3 is made up of 18 amino acids. Germline CDR1 is SGDLS and CDR2 is YYNGEE. J lost 0 bases, V lost 3 bases, and 14 bases had no gene match. CDR3: CASSEARDSPLANYGYTF. For the CDR3, the DNA is TGTGCCAGCAGCGAAGCCCGGGACAGCCCTTTAGCTAACTATGGCTACACCTTC. The full variable domain, in which reference TRBV9 and TRBJ1-2 provide the parts outside the CDR3, is DSGVTQTPKHLITATGQRVTLRCSPRSGDLSVYWYQQSLDQGLQFLIQYYNGEERAKGNILERFSAQQFPDLHSELNLSSLELGDSALYFCASSEARDSPLANYGYTFGSGTRLTVV.

This clonotype was seen repeatedly, ten times or more. The chain recombines TRBV4-1 with TRBJ2-5; TRBD1 matches at 7 bases. V gave up 0 bases and J gave up 4 bases; unmatched junction bases: 8. CDR3 length equals 16 residues. Germline loops: CDR1 MGHRA, CDR2 YSYEKL. Here the CDR3 DNA reads TGCGCCAGCAGCCAAGAGACAGGGTCGGAATCAGAGACCCAGTACTTC. Amino acids: CASSQETGSESETQYF.

This clonotype showed up many times. This chain connects TRBV29-1 to TRBJ2-1, with 7 bases lining up with TRBD1. The CDR3 extends over 12 amino acids. The germline CDR1 and CDR2 sequences are SQVTM and ANQGSEA. The J segment lost 6 bases and the V segment lost 3 bases, leaving 2 bases of the junction unmatched. CDR3 sequence (DNA): TGCAGCGTTGAGGGACAGTCCAATGAGCAGTTCTTC. Residues: CSVEGQSNEQFF.

The chain recombines TRBV27 with TRBJ2-3; tentatively, D is TRBD2 (5 bases). The CDR3 length is 17 residues. Trimming removed 3 bases from V and 1 base from J, with 17 bases in between. Germline lookup yields CDR1 MNHEY and CDR2 SMNVEV (reference sequence). The CDR3 spells CASSLWVGVYGTDTQYF. The CDR3 nucleotides are TGTGCCAGCAGTTTGTGGGTGGGAGTCTATGGCACAGATACGCAGTATTTT.

This clonotype has just a few counts. The rearrangement uses TRBV5-5 and TRBJ2-7, with 7 bases aligning to TRBD1. The CDR3 is made up of 14 amino acids. Germline V gene data show CDR1 as SGHKS and CDR2 as YYEKEE (reference sequence). J lost 7 bases, V lost 4 bases, and 11 bases had no gene match. CDR3 nucleotides: TGTGCCAGCAGCCTTCGGGACAGCGCTGTGGAGCAGTACTTC. This codes for CASSLRDSAVEQYF.

This chain uses TRBV7-8 with TRBJ1-1; TRBD1 aligns across 11 bases. The CDR3 is 14 amino acids. Germline V CDR1 and CDR2: SGHVS, FQNEAQ. Trimming at V came to 5 bases and at J to 3 bases, leaving 2 bases not matched to a gene. Here the CDR3 DNA reads TGTGCCAGCAGCCCGGGACAGGGGGACACTGAAGCTTTCTTT. This codes for CASSPGQGDTEAFF. The whole variable domain, filled in from reference TRBV7-8 and TRBJ1-1, reads GAGVSQSPRYKVAKRGQDVALRCDPISGHVSLFWYQQALGQGPEFLTYFQNEAQLDKSGLPSDRFFAERPEGSVSTLKIQRTQQEDSAVYLCASSPGQGDTEAFFGQGTRLTVV.

This chain links TRBV12-3 or TRBV12-4 with TRBJ1-2; no firm D call. There are 14 residues in the CDR3. The V gene lost 5 bases and the J gene lost 8 bases, with 18 bases spanning the gap. CDR3 bases: TGTGCCAGCAGTCATTATCCAGCCTCGTGGGGCTACACCTTC. Amino acid sequence: CASSHYPASWGYTF.

In this sample, this clonotype turned up many times. V usage is TRBV3-1 and J usage is TRBJ1-4, with 7 bases matching TRBD1. The V gene's germline CDR1 is LGHDT and CDR2 YNNKEL (reference sequence). Trimming at V came to 4 bases and at J to 6 bases, leaving 8 bases not matched to a gene. This CDR3 has 15 amino acids. The CDR3 bases are TGTGCCAGCAGCCGGGGCGAAACAGGGGATGAAAAACTGTTTTTT. It specifies CASSRGETGDEKLFF.

This clonotype came up many times. The rearrangement links TRBV5-1 to TRBJ2-3; a possible D gene is TRBD1 (5 bases). The germline V gene has CDR1 SGHRS and CDR2 YFSETQ. The CDR3 length is 12 residues. With 5 bases removed from V and 5 bases from J, the gap between germline ends came to 9 bases. The CDR3 sequence is CASRGRGDTQYF. The CDR3 DNA reads TGCGCCAGCAGGGGGCGCGGAGATACGCAGTATTTT.

The chain combines TRBV9 with TRBJ1-2; D might be TRBD1 (5 bases). The CDR3 is 16 amino acids. V lost 0 bases and J lost 0, with 12 bases in between. Germline assignment: CDR1 SGDLS and CDR2 YYNGEE. The chain's CDR3 is CASSVALRGTNYGYTF. The CDR3 DNA sequence: TGTGCCAGCAGCGTAGCTCTAAGGGGAACTAACTATGGCTACACCTTC.

The gene calls are TRBV6-5 and TRBJ2-1; a possible D gene is TRBD2 (5 bases). The CDR3 contains 16 residues. Germline V gene data show CDR1 as MNHEY and CDR2 as SVGAGI. Trimming cost V 6 bases and J 3 bases, with 18 bases left between them. CDR3 nucleotides: TGTGCCAGCAGGGCTCGACTAAGGAATATCTACAATGAGCAGTTCTTC. Translation: CASRARLRNIYNEQFF.

This clonotype was seen many times. The chain joins TRBV20-1 to TRBJ1-5; no firm D call. CDR3 size: 13 residues. Trimming removed 0 bases at V and 6 bases at J, with 9 bases between. CDR1 DFQATT and CDR2 SNEGSKA come from the germline V gene (reference sequence). The CDR3 here is CSARDGEGQPQHF. CDR3 sequence (DNA): TGCAGTGCTAGAGACGGGGAGGGTCAGCCCCAGCATTTT.

This clonotype has a handful of counts. One end of the junction varies from germline; a read error may be responsible. This chain links TRBV7-9 with TRBJ2-5; a possible D gene is TRBD2 (5 bases). Per germline, CDR1 SEHNR and CDR2 FQNEAQ (reference sequence). The CDR3 is 17 residues long. The CDR3 loop reads CASSLARREWAQETQYF. The CDR3 region has the DNA TGTGCCAGCAGCCTAGCAAGGCGCGAGTGGGCCCAAGAGACCCAGTACTTC.

This clonotype was picked up many times. The chain uses TRBV5-5 and TRBJ2-1, with TRBD2 identical over 8 bases. The V gene end was trimmed by 0 bases and the J gene end by 1 base; junction bases not matched to a gene: 18. Germline CDR1 SGHKS, CDR2 YYEKEE (reference sequence). CDR3 length: 21 amino acids. DNA of the CDR3: TGTGCCAGCAGCTTGGTGCGGGGGACTAGTCTCGAGTTGGGTTCCTACAATGAGCAGTTCTTC. Its protein product is CASSLVRGTSLELGSYNEQFF.

This clonotype showed up just a few times. The chain carries TRBV7-9 and TRBJ1-3; no firm D call. This CDR3 comprises 14 residues. CDR1 is SEHNR and CDR2 is FQNEAQ in the germline V gene (reference sequence). Trimming left V 5 bases short and J 1 base short, with 9 bases between. This CDR3 reads CASSQSQSGNTIYF. CDR3 sequence (DNA): TGTGCCAGCAGCCAAAGTCAATCTGGAAACACCATATATTTT.

This clonotype was counted only a few times. V gene TRBV6-2 or TRBV6-3 combines with J gene TRBJ2-1; 14 bases are a match to TRBD2. The germline CDR1 and CDR2 sequences are MNHEY and SVGEGT. The CDR3 spans 15 residues. V shed 5 bases, J shed 8 bases, and the junction held 5 bases outside the gene matches. The CDR3 DNA reads as TGTGCCAGCAGTGGGACTAGCGGGAGAGGGGATGAGCAGTTCTTC. This encodes CASSGTSGRGDEQFF.

This clonotype was counted at least ten times. V and J are TRBV14 and TRBJ2-7; no definite D call. The germline V gene has CDR1 SGHDN and CDR2 FVKESK. The CDR3 contains 12 residues. The V gene lost 4 bases and the J gene lost 7 bases, with 11 bases spanning the gap. CDR3 loop: CASSLRLGEQYF. For the CDR3, the DNA is TGTGCCAGCAGCCTACGTTTGGGGGAGCAGTACTTC.

The chain couples TRBV6-2 or TRBV6-3 to TRBJ2-1, with D maybe TRBD2 (5 bases). The germline CDR1 and CDR2 sequences are MNHEY and SVGEGT. Trimming took 5 bases from V and 5 from J, leaving 10 bases between them. This CDR3 region has 13 residues. The CDR3, as DNA: TGTGCCAGCAGTACCCTAGCACACAATGAGCAGTTCTTC. Amino acid sequence: CASSTLAHNEQFF.

Ten or more counts support this clonotype. The chain carries TRBV24-1 and TRBJ2-1; possible D gene TRBD2, 6 bases. Germline CDR1 reads KGHDR; CDR2 reads SFDVKD. The CDR3 length is 15 residues. V lost 4 bases to trimming and J lost 10 bases, with 19 bases between them. DNA for the CDR3: TGTGCCACCAGTGACCCGACTAGTTCGAATAAAGAGCAGTTCTTC. It specifies CATSDPTSSNKEQFF.

This clonotype was seen repeatedly, ten times or more. The gene calls are TRBV25-1 and TRBJ1-4; D may be TRBD1 (6 bases). The V gene lost 8 bases and the J gene lost 5 bases, with 15 bases spanning the gap. CDR3 length: 14 amino acids. The germline gives CDR1 MGHDK, CDR2 SYGVNS. This CDR3 reads CASAPTGRNEKLFF. CDR3 DNA: TGTGCCAGCGCGCCGACAGGCCGGAATGAAAAACTGTTTTTT.

V is TRBV9 and J is TRBJ2-4; D is perhaps TRBD1 or TRBD2 (5 bases each). Germline values: CDR1 SGDLS, CDR2 YYNGEE. V was shortened by 4 bases and J by 8 bases, with 16 bases between the two germline ends. The CDR3 is 14 residues long. The CDR3 coding sequence is TGTGCCAGCAGCCCCAGAAGTGAGGGGTACATTCAGTACTTC. Its protein is CASSPRSEGYIQYF.